This T cell receptor beta chain was recorded in a study of beta chain features in type 1 diabetes. Study-wide results and limits: Among all four CD4+ subsets, Type 1 diabetes patients had TCRB CDR3s that were moderately but significantly shorter. A definitive answer on HLA type influencing TCRB rearrangement was not reached here.

Each of the CD4+ naive, central memory, regulatory and stem cell-like memory populations was sorted via CD45RO/CCR7/CD25/CD127/CD95/CD27. What was sequenced were expressed TCRB transcripts, since all of the isolated RNA had been reverse transcribed. Average reads for naive, central memory and regulatory T cell samples were about 3.57 million. Assay: immunoSEQ multiplex PCR; the TCRdb copy retains only in-frame clones and omits some. The repertoire consists of hundreds of thousands of clones, with about 29% occurring once and the leading ten covering around 0.065%. This clone has just a few counts. Its specificity is not known. The TCR sequence derives from a man between 18 and 35 years old in good health. The sample comprised naive CD4+ T cells from blood.

The CDR3 DNA follows: TGCAGCGCCAAGTCACCGGGACTAGCGTTCTATGAGCAGTTCTTC. Translation: CSAKSPGLAFYEQFF. This chain links TRBV29-1 with TRBJ2-1; TRBD2 aligns across 10 bases. Per the germline V gene, CDR1 is SQVTM and CDR2 is ANQGSEA. There are 15 residues in the CDR3. J was trimmed by 8 bases and V by 7 bases; bases with no gene match: 14.